This entry describes one T cell receptor beta chain. Germline values: CDR1 SGHNT, CDR2 YYREEE (reference sequence). CDR3 size: 17 residues. The ends lost 4 bases at V and 5 bases at J; junction bases unmatched: 14. These data come from a study of blood T cell repertoires in COVID-19. Study at large: COVID-19 samples from acute and convalescent phases originated in the United States, Italy and Spain. Nucleic acid was either cDNA or gDNA, and it came from T cells, B-cell-depleted T cells, or PBMCs.

Original handling: Estimates of nucleated cell counts were drawn from the amplification of reference gene primers. Sequencing used immunoSEQ multiplex PCR; TCRdb keeps in-frame clones, though not all of them. The V and J calls and clone size are taken from that table; D and trimming were inferred from the DNA. Of about 59,000 clones listed, more than 80% are singletons. The origin of this receptor is a man older than 75 with acute or convalescent COVID-19. Sequencing was done on a sample of peripheral blood. The chain couples TRBV5-4 to TRBJ2-2; TRBD1 aligns across 7 bases. CDR3 sequence reads: CASSIDRDMTYTGELFF. In nucleotides, the CDR3 is TGTGCCAGCAGCATTGACAGGGATATGACTTATACCGGGGAGCTGTTTTTT.